The 4 T cell receptor beta chains below come from one sample, sequenced in a study of blood T cell repertoires in COVID-19. The data were produced by immunoSEQ multiplex PCR, yet TCRdb's version contains in-frame clones alone and is incomplete. The sample lists around 250,000 clones, around 93% occurring once. Sequenced: PBMCs or T cells enriched from blood (not recorded which). The receptors were gathered from a human donor in a cohort exposed to, infected with or recovered from COVID-19 (not recorded which). The donor label of this sample is uncertain.

This clone was recorded only once. The rearrangement joins TRBV7-2 to TRBJ2-7; possibly TRBD2 for D (7 bases). CDR3 size: 13 residues. Trimming left V 5 bases short and J 6 bases short, with 14 bases between. CDR1 is SGHTA, CDR2 FQGNSA, per germline. The CDR3 nucleotides read TGTGCCAGCAGCCGAGGGGGGGATCCCGAGCAGTACTTC. It codes for CASSRGGDPEQYF.

The genes are TRBV21-1 and TRBJ1-1. TRBV21-1 is deemed a pseudogene. The CDR3 sequence is 12 residues long. The CDR3 sequence is CASSKVLTEAFF. In DNA, the CDR3 is TGTGCCAGCAGCAAAGTTCTAACTGAAGCTTTCTTT.

The V and J genes are TRBV29-1 and TRBJ1-2, with 8 bases lining up with TRBD1. Germline CDR1 SQVTM, CDR2 ANQGSEA. The CDR3 is made up of 13 amino acids. After removal of 6 bases from V and 3 bases from J, the junction contained 6 bases not matched to a gene. CDR3 DNA sequence: TGCAGCGTAAGGACAGGGTCGGACTATGGCTACACCTTC. It codes for CSVRTGSDYGYTF. Drawing the rest from reference TRBV29-1 and TRBJ1-2, the complete variable domain is SAVISQKPSRDICQRGTSLTIQCQVDSQVTMMFWYRQQPGQSLTLIATANQGSEATYESGFVIDKFPISRPNLTFSTLTVSNMSPEDSSIYLCSVRTGSDYGYTFGSGTRLTVV.

This rearrangement joins TRBV12-5 to TRBJ1-3, with a tentative D call TRBD1 (5 bases). CDR3 length: 17 amino acids. The ends were cut back, 0 bases at V and 0 bases at J, with 12 bases in the middle. Looked up from germline, CDR1 is LGHNT and CDR2 is FRNRAP. In DNA form, the CDR3 reads TGTGCTAGTGGTTTGGTAGGCGGGGGGTTCTCTGGAAACACCATATATTTT. Its protein is CASGLVGGGFSGNTIYF.